The 32 T cell receptor beta chains below come from one sample, sequenced in a study of PD-1 blockade in classical Hodgkin lymphoma. Sequenced by immunoSEQ multiplex PCR; TCRdb stores in-frame clones only, minus some. The sample consists of under 100,000 clones, about nine tenths of them appearing once. Every patient relapsed after autologous stem cell transplantation, and brentuximab vedotin exposure varied. Sequenced material: peripheral blood mononuclear cells (PBMCs), taken before the second cycle of nivolumab. The receptors come from a human donor with classical Hodgkin lymphoma.

The chain links TRBV18 to TRBJ1-5; 7 bases agree with TRBD1. Per germline, CDR1 KGHSH and CDR2 LQKENI. V shed 3 bases and J 2 bases; nucleotides not matched to a gene: 1. CDR3 length: 14 residues. CDR3 nucleotides: TGTGCCAGCTCACCTACAGGGGGCAATCAGCCCCAGCATTTT. Its protein is CASSPTGGNQPQHF.

The J gene is TRBJ2-1, the V gene TRBV7-6; tentative D call: TRBD2 (6 bases). The CDR3 runs to 22 residues. From germline, CDR1 is SGHVS and CDR2 FNYEAQ. V was pared by 2 bases and J by 8 bases, with 37 bases between. The CDR3 coding sequence is TGTGCCAGCAGCTTATCCTACGGGACCACAAACGAACGGATAACTAGCAGGGATGAGCAGTTCTTC. This codes for CASSLSYGTTNERITSRDEQFF.

The CDR3 sequence: CASSFDRNTEAFF. In DNA, the CDR3 is TGCGCCAGCAGCTTTGACAGGAACACTGAAGCTTTCTTT. The chain carries TRBV5-1 and TRBJ1-1, with D possibly TRBD1 on 5 matching bases. The germline gives CDR1 SGHRS, CDR2 YFSETQ. The V end lost 2 bases, the J end lost 1 base, and 6 bases lay between the germline ends. CDR3 length equals 13 residues.

The gene calls are TRBV11-1 and TRBJ1-2; 7 nucleotides align to TRBD1. The CDR3 is 18 residues long. V lost 5 bases to trimming and J lost 0 bases; unmatched junction nucleotides: 15. In germline, CDR1 is SGHAT, CDR2 FQDESV (reference sequence). CDR3 DNA: TGTGCCAGCAGCCACCGGGACAGCCTACAACGGACTAACTATGGCTACACCTTC. Translation gives CASSHRDSLQRTNYGYTF.

The V call is TRBV7-8, the J call TRBJ1-4, with unresolved D. This CDR3 is 19 amino acids long. CDR1 and CDR2 from the germline V gene are SGHVS and FQNEAQ. Trimming took 4 bases from V and 5 from J, leaving 26 bases between them. For the CDR3, the DNA is TGTGCCAGCAGCTCCACCATCCTAGGACTGACGGCCACAAATGAAAAACTGTTTTTT. Translating it yields CASSSTILGLTATNEKLFF.

The genes are TRBV28 and TRBJ2-5; 10 nucleotides align to TRBD1. The CDR3 covers 16 residues. The trim removed 6 bases at V and 5 bases at J, leaving 12 bases unmatched. The germline CDR1 and CDR2 sequences are MDHEN and SYDVKM. CDR3 sequence: CASRLAGQGVVETQYF. In DNA form, the CDR3 reads TGTGCCAGCAGGCTCGCAGGACAGGGGGTAGTGGAGACCCAGTACTTC.

The rearrangement joins TRBV30 to TRBJ2-7; a weak D match, TRBD1 (6 bases). The V end was cut by 0 bases, the J end by 2 bases, with 14 bases between. The CDR3 loop spans 15 amino acids. CDR1 is GTSNPN and CDR2 is SVGIG in the germline V gene (reference sequence). CDR3 region: CAWSVVGQGTYEQYF. The CDR3 DNA reads TGTGCCTGGAGTGTAGTTGGGCAGGGGACCTACGAGCAGTACTTC.

The V gene is TRBV7-9, the J gene TRBJ2-1, with a possible D match to TRBD2 (5 bases). The ends were cut back, 6 bases at V and 0 bases at J, with 9 bases in the middle. CDR3 length: 14 residues. The germline CDR1 and CDR2 sequences are SEHNR and FQNEAQ (reference sequence). CDR3 nucleotides: TGTGCCAGCAGGTCTCTAGCCTCCTACAATGAGCAGTTCTTC. Protein: CASRSLASYNEQFF.

This sequence joins TRBV13 and TRBJ2-3, with 11 bases that match TRBD2. In germline, CDR1 is PRHDT, CDR2 FYEKMQ (reference sequence). CDR3 length: 14 amino acids. V shed 6 bases, J shed 11 bases, and the junction held 10 bases outside the gene matches. In nucleotides, the CDR3 is TGTGCCAGCAGGATAGCGGGAGGGCCCGGTGTGCAGTATTTT. It is translated as CASRIAGGPGVQYF. Complete variable domain (other parts from reference TRBV13 and TRBJ2-3): AAGVIQSPRHLIKEKRETATLKCYPIPRHDTVYWYQQGPGQDPQFLISFYEKMQSDKGSIPDRFSAQQFSDYHSELNMSSLELGDSALYFCASRIAGGPGVQYFGPGTRLTVL.

The rearrangement uses TRBV5-6 and TRBJ2-7; D may correspond to TRBD1 or TRBD2 (5 bases each). The CDR3 covers 15 residues. Trimming removed 4 bases from V and 0 bases from J, with 14 bases in between. CDR1 and CDR2 from the germline V gene are SGHDT and YYEEEE. CDR3 in amino acids: CASSRDGRLSYEQYF. DNA of the CDR3: TGTGCCAGCAGCCGGGACGGCCGTCTCTCCTACGAGCAGTACTTC.

The rearrangement uses TRBV27 and TRBJ1-2, with D uncertain. The CDR3 totals 14 residues. V lost 5 bases, J lost 2 bases, and 12 bases lay in between. Per the germline V gene, CDR1 is MNHEY and CDR2 is SMNVEV (reference sequence). CDR3 residues: CASSPPTGNYGYTF. CDR3 DNA sequence: TGTGCCAGCAGTCCCCCGACGGGAAACTATGGCTACACCTTC.

The V call is TRBV27, the J call TRBJ2-5; no definite D call. Germline CDR1 and CDR2: MNHEY and SMNVEV (reference sequence). The CDR3 is 15 amino acids. Between the trimmed V and J ends, which lost 5 bases and 4 bases, there was a span of 17 bases. The CDR3 DNA reads as TGTGCCAGCAGTATAGTACCTCGTCACTCAGAGACCCAGTACTTC. The encoded protein is CASSIVPRHSETQYF.

This sequence joins TRBV30 and TRBJ1-1; D is possibly TRBD1 (5 bases). Deletions cut 3 bases from V and 6 bases from J, with 20 bases between. The germline V gene has CDR1 GTSNPN and CDR2 SVGIG (reference sequence). This CDR3 is built from 15 residues. The CDR3 here is CAWSPAGLMSAEAFF. In nucleotides, the CDR3 is TGTGCCTGGAGCCCTGCGGGACTGATGAGCGCTGAAGCTTTCTTT. Complete variable domain (other parts from reference TRBV30 and TRBJ1-1): SQTIHQWPATLVQPVGSPLSLECTVEGTSNPNLYWYRQAAGRGLQLLFYSVGIGQISSEVPQNLSASRPQDRQFILSSKKLLLSDSGFYLCAWSPAGLMSAEAFFGQGTRLTVV.

This sequence joins TRBV27 and TRBJ1-1, with D possibly being TRBD1 (6 bases). V lost 6 bases and J lost 3, with 20 bases in between. The germline CDR1 and CDR2 sequences are MNHEY and SMNVEV (reference sequence). The CDR3 loop spans 16 amino acids. Written as DNA, the CDR3 is TGTGCCAGCAGCCAGGGGACACCACGACCCTACACTGAAGCTTTCTTT. Translating it yields CASSQGTPRPYTEAFF.

This clone appeared a single time. The CDR3 is CASSSTALAGYNEQFF. The CDR3 nucleotides read TGTGCCAGCAGCTCTACGGCACTAGCGGGATACAATGAGCAGTTCTTC. The genes are TRBV7-8 and TRBJ2-1, with TRBD2 matching over 10 bases. CDR1 is SGHVS, CDR2 FQNEAQ, per germline. The CDR3 has 16 amino acids. The trim removed 4 bases at V and 4 bases at J, leaving 7 bases unmatched.

V usage is TRBV5-4 and J usage is TRBJ1-2; 9 bases align to TRBD1. V was clipped by 4 bases and J by 8 bases; unmatched bases: 6. Germline V gene sequence: CDR1 SGHNT, CDR2 YYREEE (reference sequence). CDR3 length: 13 residues. CDR3 sequence reads: CASSPGQGRGYTF. The CDR3 DNA reads as TGTGCCAGCAGCCCGGGACAGGGCCGCGGCTACACCTTC.

This rearrangement joins TRBV5-1 to TRBJ2-3; the match to TRBD2 covers 7 bases. Germline-derived CDR1 and CDR2 are SGHRS and YFSETQ. The V gene end was trimmed by 5 bases and the J gene end by 9 bases; junction bases not matched to a gene: 6. This CDR3 region has 12 residues. CDR3 sequence: CASRRAGDTQYF. In DNA, the CDR3 is TGCGCCAGCAGACGGGCGGGAGACACGCAGTATTTT.

The chain has TRBV5-6 and TRBJ1-1; D is undetermined. In germline, CDR1 is SGHDT, CDR2 YYEEEE. V dropped 4 bases and J dropped 5 bases, with 9 bases sitting between them. There are 12 residues in the CDR3. The CDR3 region is CASSLGSTEAFF. CDR3 nucleotide sequence: TGTGCCAGCAGCCTCGGAAGTACTGAAGCTTTCTTT.

The rearrangement links TRBV28 to TRBJ2-7; 7 bases agree with TRBD1. The J segment lost 6 bases and the V segment lost 7 bases, leaving 9 bases of the junction unmatched. There are 13 residues in the CDR3. Germline CDR1 is MDHEN and CDR2 is SYDVKM. The CDR3 loop reads CASTEGQLGEQYF. Written as DNA, the CDR3 is TGTGCCAGCACCGAGGGACAGCTGGGCGAGCAGTACTTC.

The chain links TRBV7-2 to TRBJ2-2; D is uncertain. The germline V gene encodes CDR1 SGHTA and CDR2 FQGNSA. This CDR3 spans 15 amino acids. The V and J ends lost 3 bases and 1 base respectively, with 9 bases between them. The CDR3 DNA reads as TGTGCCAGCAGCTTCTTCTTCCGGAACACCGGGGAGCTGTTTTTT. It codes for CASSFFFRNTGELFF.

V usage is TRBV30 and J usage is TRBJ2-2, with no clear D. CDR3 length equals 13 residues. Germline-derived CDR1 and CDR2 are GTSNPN and SVGIG (reference sequence). V was shortened by 3 bases and J by 7 bases, with 12 bases between the two germline ends. Here the CDR3 reads CAWRGSGVGELFF. The CDR3 DNA sequence: TGTGCCTGGAGGGGTAGTGGAGTCGGGGAGCTGTTTTTT.

The chain has TRBV6-1 and TRBJ1-2; unclear D gene. This CDR3 is 17 amino acids long. Germline V lookup: CDR1 MNHNS, CDR2 SASEGT. V gave up 1 base and J gave up 3 bases, with 18 bases separating them. The CDR3: CASSEVQAHLAHYGYTF. DNA for the CDR3: TGTGCCAGCAGTGAAGTCCAAGCCCACCTGGCCCACTATGGCTACACCTTC.

The chain couples TRBV5-6 to TRBJ1-3; perhaps TRBD1 as D (5 bases). V lost 4 bases, J lost 4 bases, and 12 bases lay in between. Germline-derived CDR1 and CDR2 are SGHDT and YYEEEE. This CDR3 has 14 amino acids. CDR3 sequence reads: CASSPGRGGNTIYF. The CDR3 nucleotides read TGTGCCAGCAGCCCCGGTCGGGGGGGAAACACCATATATTTT.

This sequence joins TRBV4-2 and TRBJ2-1; no definite D call. Germline V gene data show CDR1 as LGHNA and CDR2 as YNFKEQ. The CDR3 has 12 amino acids. The ends were cut back, 0 bases at V and 10 bases at J, with 7 bases in the middle. The CDR3 is CASSQDLGEQFF. In DNA, the CDR3 is TGTGCCAGCAGCCAAGATTTGGGGGAGCAGTTCTTC.

Only one count was recorded for this clone. This chain joins TRBV5-6 and TRBJ2-7; a weak D match, TRBD1 (7 bases). Trimming removed 4 bases at V and 4 bases at J, with 21 bases between. The CDR3 spans 16 residues. Germline V gene lookup returns CDR1 SGHDT and CDR2 YYEEEE. CDR3 protein: CASSPRGLGTAYEQYF. CDR3 bases: TGTGCCAGCAGCCCCAGGGGACTCGGGACAGCTTACGAGCAGTACTTC. Complete variable domain (other parts from reference TRBV5-6 and TRBJ2-7): DAGVTQSPTHLIKTRGQQVTLRCSPKSGHDTVSWYQQALGQGPQFIFQYYEEEERQRGNFPDRFSGHQFPNYSSELNVNALLLGDSALYLCASSPRGLGTAYEQYFGPGTRLTVT.

Here the CDR3 reads CSVYIKGHQPQHF. The CDR3 DNA follows: TGCAGCGTTTACATTAAGGGGCATCAGCCCCAGCATTTT. V and J are TRBV29-1 and TRBJ1-5, with D perhaps matching TRBD1 (5 bases). Germline-derived CDR1 and CDR2 are SQVTM and ANQGSEA. This CDR3 contains 13 residues. V lost 5 bases and J 5 bases, leaving 13 bases between the germline ends. The full variable domain, with the rest looked up from reference TRBV29-1 and TRBJ1-5, is SAVISQKPSRDICQRGTSLTIQCQVDSQVTMMFWYRQQPGQSLTLIATANQGSEATYESGFVIDKFPISRPNLTFSTLTVSNMSPEDSSIYLCSVYIKGHQPQHFGDGTRLSIL.

The chain is built from TRBV7-2 and TRBJ1-1, with no clear D. The CDR3 totals 13 residues. The V end lost 3 bases, the J end lost 5 bases, and 10 bases lay between the germline ends. Germline assignment: CDR1 SGHTA and CDR2 FQGNSA. The CDR3, as DNA: TGTGCCAGCAGCTTCATGGCAAAGACTGAAGCTTTCTTT. Protein product: CASSFMAKTEAFF.

The chain recombines TRBV28 with TRBJ2-3; 8 nucleotides line up with TRBD1. In germline, CDR1 is MDHEN, CDR2 SYDVKM. V dropped 4 bases and J dropped 1; count of bases not matched to a gene: 4. The CDR3 consists of 15 residues. The CDR3 protein is CASSSMGQGTDTQYF. The DNA for the CDR3 is TGTGCCAGCAGTTCGATGGGACAGGGCACAGATACGCAGTATTTT.

The chain joins TRBV14 to TRBJ2-7, with unresolved D. Trimming removed 1 base at V and 6 bases at J, with 13 bases between. CDR1 is SGHDN, CDR2 FVKESK, per germline. This CDR3 has 14 amino acids. CDR3 amino acids: CASSQGAGPREQYF. The CDR3 DNA reads as TGTGCCAGCAGCCAAGGCGCAGGCCCCCGCGAGCAGTACTTC.

The chain has TRBV28 and TRBJ1-2; the match to TRBD1 covers 9 bases. The V and J ends lost 9 bases and 6 bases, in that order; junction bases with no gene match: 11. Germline V CDR1 and CDR2: MDHEN, SYDVKM. The CDR3 is 14 residues long. CDR3 coding DNA: TGTGCCAGTGTGACGGGACAGGGTCCTGATGGCTACACCTTC. Translating it yields CASVTGQGPDGYTF.

The chain carries TRBV27 and TRBJ2-7; D not resolved. V was pared by 1 base and J by 2 bases, with 12 bases between. Germline CDR1 MNHEY, CDR2 SMNVEV (reference sequence). The CDR3 covers 15 residues. The CDR3 sequence: CASSLFAGAAYEQYF. In DNA, the CDR3 is TGTGCCAGCAGTTTATTTGCAGGCGCAGCCTACGAGCAGTACTTC.

This clone was seen a single time. This chain joins TRBV5-5 and TRBJ2-3, with 8 bases that match TRBD2. The junction had 5 bases not matched to a gene; V was cut back by 6 bases and J by 2 bases. The germline V gene has CDR1 SGHKS and CDR2 YYEKEE (reference sequence). The CDR3 extends over 14 amino acids. The CDR3 DNA sequence: TGTGCCAGCAAAGCGGGAGCGACCACAGATACGCAGTATTTT. This codes for CASKAGATTDTQYF.